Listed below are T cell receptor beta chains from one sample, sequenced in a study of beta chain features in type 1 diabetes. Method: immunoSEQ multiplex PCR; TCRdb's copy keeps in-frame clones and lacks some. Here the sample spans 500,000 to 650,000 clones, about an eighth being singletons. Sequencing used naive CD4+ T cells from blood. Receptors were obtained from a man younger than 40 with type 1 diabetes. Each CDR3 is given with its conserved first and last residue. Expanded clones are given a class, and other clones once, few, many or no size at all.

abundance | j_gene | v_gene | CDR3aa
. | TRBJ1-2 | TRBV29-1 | CSVEGRLYIDGYTF
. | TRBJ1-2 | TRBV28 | CASSLVHYGYTF
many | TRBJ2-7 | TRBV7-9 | CASSLSSYEQYF
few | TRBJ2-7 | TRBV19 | CASSIIWEPSYEQYF
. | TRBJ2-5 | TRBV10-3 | CAISGTSGETQYF
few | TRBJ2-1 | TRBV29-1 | CSSKGPGYSYNEQFF
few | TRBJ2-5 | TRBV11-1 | CASSRSPGQGAVRQETQYF
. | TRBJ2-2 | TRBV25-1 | CASQFAGGTGELFF
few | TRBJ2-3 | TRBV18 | CASSWADTQYF
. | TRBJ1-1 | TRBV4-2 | CASSQDRTEALLGTEAFF
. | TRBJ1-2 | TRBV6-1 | CASSENRDYGYTF
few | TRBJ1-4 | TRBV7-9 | CASSVGQSNEKLFF
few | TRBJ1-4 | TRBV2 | CARGGRNEKLFF
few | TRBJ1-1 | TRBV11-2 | CASSTGQDLRAFF
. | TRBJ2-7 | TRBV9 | CASSVDLGIYEQYF
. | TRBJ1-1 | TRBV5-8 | CATQRQVNTEAFF
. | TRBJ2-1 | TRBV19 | CATKGHRGEFF
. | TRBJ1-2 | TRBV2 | CASRGGPADYGYTF
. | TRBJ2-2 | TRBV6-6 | CASSYSQGNTGELFF
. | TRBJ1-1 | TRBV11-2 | CASSFGTAETEAFF
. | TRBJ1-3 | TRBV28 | CASSFGGGSGNTIYF
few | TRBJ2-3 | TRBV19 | CATAMGGADTQYF
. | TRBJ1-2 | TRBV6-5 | CASSSTGPGYTF
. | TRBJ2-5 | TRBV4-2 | CASSQGLAEQETQYF
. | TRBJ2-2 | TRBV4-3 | CASSQDSSGTNTGELFF
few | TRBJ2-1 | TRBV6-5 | CASSSHGGGNYNEQFF
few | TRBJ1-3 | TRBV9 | CASSVASGNTIYF
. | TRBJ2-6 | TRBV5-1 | CASSYRTGGSGANVLTF
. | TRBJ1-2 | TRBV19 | CASSVRDRGNYGYTF
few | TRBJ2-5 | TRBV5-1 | CASSLGAIQRGEETQYF
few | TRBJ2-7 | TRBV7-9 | CASSRGQGEAEQYF
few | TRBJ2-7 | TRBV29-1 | CSVGGRTGAHEQYF
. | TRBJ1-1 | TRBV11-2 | CASSFLTGLNTEAFF
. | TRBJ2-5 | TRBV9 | CASSVQPLSQETQYF